The clone carrying this T cell receptor beta chain was detected once. This entry comes from a study of blood T cell repertoires in COVID-19. Clinical history reported by participants formed the basis on which cohorts were assigned. The CDR3 consists of 14 residues. In germline, CDR1 is SEHNR, CDR2 FQNEAQ (reference sequence). Trimming stripped 7 bases from V and 0 bases from J, with 12 bases between. Methods used by the authors: It was from reference gene primer amplification that nucleated cell counts were estimated. Some clones are missing from TCRdb's copy, which holds only in-frame ones; the method was immunoSEQ multiplex PCR. V, J and clone size are those of that table, while D and trimming were read from the DNA. The repertoire holds approximately 260,000 clones, about 86% seen once, with 4.1% in the top ten.

This chain links TRBV7-9 with TRBJ1-1; the D is unclear. Sequencing was done on a sample of PBMCs or T cells enriched from blood (not recorded which). The TCR comes from a man aged 30 to 45 with acute COVID-19. The CDR3 region is CASTLGLMNTEAFF. The CDR3, as DNA: TGTGCCAGCACCCTAGGCCTCATGAACACTGAAGCTTTCTTT.